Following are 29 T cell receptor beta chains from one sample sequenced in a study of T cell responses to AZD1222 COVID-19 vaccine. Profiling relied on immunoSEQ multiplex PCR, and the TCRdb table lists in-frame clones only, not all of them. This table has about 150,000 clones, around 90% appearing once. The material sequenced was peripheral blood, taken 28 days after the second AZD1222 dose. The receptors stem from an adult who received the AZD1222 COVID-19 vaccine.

The CDR3 here is CASSQERNTNQPQHF. In nucleotides, the CDR3 is TGCGCCAGCAGCCAAGAAAGAAACACCAATCAGCCCCAGCATTTT. The gene calls are TRBV4-1 and TRBJ1-5; D gene uncertain. The CDR3 consists of 15 residues. The germline gives CDR1 MGHRA, CDR2 YSYEKL. Trimming cost V 0 bases and J 3 bases, with 9 bases left between them.

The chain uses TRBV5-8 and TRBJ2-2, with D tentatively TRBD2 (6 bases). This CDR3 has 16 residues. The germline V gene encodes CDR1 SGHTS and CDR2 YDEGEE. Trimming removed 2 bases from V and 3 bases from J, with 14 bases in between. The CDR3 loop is CASSFQSGSYTGELFF. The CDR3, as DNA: TGTGCCAGCAGCTTCCAGTCCGGGAGTTACACCGGGGAGCTGTTTTTT. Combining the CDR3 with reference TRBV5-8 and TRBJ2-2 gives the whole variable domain EAGVTQSPTHLIKTRGQQATLRCSPISGHTSVYWYQQALGLGLQFLLWYDEGEERNRGNFPPRFSGRQFPNYSSELNVNALELEDSALYLCASSFQSGSYTGELFFGEGSRLTVL.

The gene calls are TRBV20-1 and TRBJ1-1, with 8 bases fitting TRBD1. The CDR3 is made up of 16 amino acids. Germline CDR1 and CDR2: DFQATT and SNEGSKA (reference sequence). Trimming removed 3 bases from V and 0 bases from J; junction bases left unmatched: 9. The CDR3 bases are TGCAGTGCTAGTGGGGACAGGAGTCTCATGAACACTGAAGCTTTCTTT. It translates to CSASGDRSLMNTEAFF.

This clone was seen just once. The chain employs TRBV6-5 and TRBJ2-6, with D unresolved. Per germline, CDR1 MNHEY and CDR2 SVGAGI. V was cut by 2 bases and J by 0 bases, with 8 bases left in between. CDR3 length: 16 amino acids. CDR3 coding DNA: TGTGCCAGCAGTTACCCCACTAACTCTGGGGCCAACGTCCTGACTTTC. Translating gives CASSYPTNSGANVLTF.

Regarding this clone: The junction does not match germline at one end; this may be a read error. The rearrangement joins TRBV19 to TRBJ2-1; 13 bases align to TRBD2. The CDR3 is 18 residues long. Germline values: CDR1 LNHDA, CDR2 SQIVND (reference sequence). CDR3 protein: CASSMGLAGQPSYNGQFF. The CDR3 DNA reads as TGTGCCAGTAGTATGGGACTAGCGGGGCAACCATCCTACAATGGGCAGTTCTTC.

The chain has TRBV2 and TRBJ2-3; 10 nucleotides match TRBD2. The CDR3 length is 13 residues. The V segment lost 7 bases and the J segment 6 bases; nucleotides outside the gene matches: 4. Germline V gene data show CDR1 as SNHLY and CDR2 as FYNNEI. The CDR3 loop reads CASNLAGEDTQYF. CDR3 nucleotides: TGTGCCAGCAACCTAGCGGGAGAGGATACGCAGTATTTT.

CDR3: CASSLGGQANEQYF. In DNA form, the CDR3 reads TGCGCCAGCAGCTTGGGGGGACAGGCAAACGAGCAGTACTTC. The rearrangement uses TRBV5-1 and TRBJ2-7; 8 positions agree with TRBD1. CDR1 is SGHRS and CDR2 is YFSETQ in the germline V gene. Trimming at V came to 0 bases and at J to 5 bases, leaving 4 bases not matched to a gene. CDR3 length equals 14 residues.

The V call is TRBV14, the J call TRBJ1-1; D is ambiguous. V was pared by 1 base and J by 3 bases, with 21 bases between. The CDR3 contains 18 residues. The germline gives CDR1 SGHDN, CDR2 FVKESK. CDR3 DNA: TGTGCCAGCAGCCAAGTTGCATTAAAGGCCGTCGGGGACACTGAAGCTTTCTTT. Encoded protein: CASSQVALKAVGDTEAFF.

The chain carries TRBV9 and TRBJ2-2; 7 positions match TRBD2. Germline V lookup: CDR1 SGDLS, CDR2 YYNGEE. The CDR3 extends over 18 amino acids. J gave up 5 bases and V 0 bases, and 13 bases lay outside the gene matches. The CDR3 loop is CASSVDLGVPAGTGELFF. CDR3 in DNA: TGTGCCAGCAGCGTAGATTTAGGAGTCCCAGCGGGGACCGGGGAGCTGTTTTTT. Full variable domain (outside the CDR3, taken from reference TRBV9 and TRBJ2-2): DSGVTQTPKHLITATGQRVTLRCSPRSGDLSVYWYQQSLDQGLQFLIQYYNGEERAKGNILERFSAQQFPDLHSELNLSSLELGDSALYFCASSVDLGVPAGTGELFFGEGSRLTVL.

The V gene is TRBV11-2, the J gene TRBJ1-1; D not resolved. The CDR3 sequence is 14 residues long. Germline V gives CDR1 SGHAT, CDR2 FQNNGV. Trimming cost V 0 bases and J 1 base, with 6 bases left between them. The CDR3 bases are TGTGCCAGCAGCTTAGATCTGGCGAACACTGAAGCTTTCTTT. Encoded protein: CASSLDLANTEAFF.

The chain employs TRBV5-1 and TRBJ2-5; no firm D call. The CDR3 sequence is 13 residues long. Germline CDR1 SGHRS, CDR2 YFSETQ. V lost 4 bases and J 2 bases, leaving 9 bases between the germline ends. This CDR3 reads CASSLIGQETQYF. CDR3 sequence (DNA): TGCGCCAGCAGCCTGATAGGGCAAGAGACCCAGTACTTC.

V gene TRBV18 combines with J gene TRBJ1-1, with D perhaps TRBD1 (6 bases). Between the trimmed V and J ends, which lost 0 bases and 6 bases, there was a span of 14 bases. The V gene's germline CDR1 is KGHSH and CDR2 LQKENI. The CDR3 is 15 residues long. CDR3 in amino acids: CASSPPLSGGPEAFF. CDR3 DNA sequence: TGTGCCAGCTCACCACCGTTGTCCGGGGGCCCTGAAGCTTTCTTT.

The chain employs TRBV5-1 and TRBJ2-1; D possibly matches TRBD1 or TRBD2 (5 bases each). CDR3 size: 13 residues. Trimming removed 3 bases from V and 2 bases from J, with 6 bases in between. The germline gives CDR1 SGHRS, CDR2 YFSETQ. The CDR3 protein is CASSWDPYNEQFF. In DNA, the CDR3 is TGCGCCAGCAGCTGGGACCCCTACAATGAGCAGTTCTTC.

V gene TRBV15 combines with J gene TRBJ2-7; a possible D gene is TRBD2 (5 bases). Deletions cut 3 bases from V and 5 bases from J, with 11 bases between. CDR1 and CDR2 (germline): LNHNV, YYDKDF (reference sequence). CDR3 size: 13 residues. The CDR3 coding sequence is TGTGCCACCAGCAGGTTATTCGGGGACGAGCAGTACTTC. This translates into CATSRLFGDEQYF.

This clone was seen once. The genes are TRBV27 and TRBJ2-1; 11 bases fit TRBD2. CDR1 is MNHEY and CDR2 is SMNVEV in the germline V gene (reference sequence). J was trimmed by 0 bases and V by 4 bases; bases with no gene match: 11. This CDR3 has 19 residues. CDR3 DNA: TGTGCCAGCAGTTACTTCCCCGGACTAGCGGGTAGCTCCTACAATGAGCAGTTCTTC. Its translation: CASSYFPGLAGSSYNEQFF.

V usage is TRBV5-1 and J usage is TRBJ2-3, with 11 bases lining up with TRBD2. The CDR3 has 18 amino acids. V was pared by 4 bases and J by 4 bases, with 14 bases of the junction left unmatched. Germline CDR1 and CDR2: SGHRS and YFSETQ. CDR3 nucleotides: TGCGCCAGCAGCACCGATAGCGGGAGGGTCGCAAGCGCAGATACGCAGTATTTT. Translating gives CASSTDSGRVASADTQYF.

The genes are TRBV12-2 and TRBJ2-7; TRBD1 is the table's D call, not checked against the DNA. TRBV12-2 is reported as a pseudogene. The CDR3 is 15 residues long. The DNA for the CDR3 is TGTGCAAGTCGCTTAGCGAGGGACAGGACCTACGAGCAGTACTTC. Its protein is CASRLARDRTYEQYF.

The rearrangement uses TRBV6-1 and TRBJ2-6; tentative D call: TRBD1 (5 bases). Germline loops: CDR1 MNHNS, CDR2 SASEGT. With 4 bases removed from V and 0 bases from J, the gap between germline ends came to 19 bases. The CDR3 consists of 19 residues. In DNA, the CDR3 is TGTGCCAGCAGTGCAAGGGTAGCAGGGCGAAGCTCTGGGGCCAACGTCCTGACTTTC. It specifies CASSARVAGRSSGANVLTF.

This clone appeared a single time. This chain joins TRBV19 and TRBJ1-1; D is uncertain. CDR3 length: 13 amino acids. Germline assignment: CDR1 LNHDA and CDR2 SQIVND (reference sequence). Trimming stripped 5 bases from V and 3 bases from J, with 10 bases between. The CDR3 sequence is CASSDRSYTEAFF. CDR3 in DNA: TGTGCCAGTAGTGATCGTTCGTACACTGAAGCTTTCTTT.

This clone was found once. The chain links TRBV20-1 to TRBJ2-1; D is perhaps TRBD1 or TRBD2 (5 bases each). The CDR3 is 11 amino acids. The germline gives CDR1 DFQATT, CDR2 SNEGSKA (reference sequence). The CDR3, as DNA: TGCAGCCCCCAGAGGGGCGATGAGCAGTTCTTC. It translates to CSPQRGDEQFF.

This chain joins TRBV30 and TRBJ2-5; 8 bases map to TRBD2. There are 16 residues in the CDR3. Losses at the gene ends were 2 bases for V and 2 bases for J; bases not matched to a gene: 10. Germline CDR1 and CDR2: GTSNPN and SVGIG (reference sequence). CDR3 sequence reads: CAWSPRPLADQETQYF. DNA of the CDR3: TGTGCCTGGAGTCCTCGCCCACTAGCGGATCAAGAGACCCAGTACTTC.

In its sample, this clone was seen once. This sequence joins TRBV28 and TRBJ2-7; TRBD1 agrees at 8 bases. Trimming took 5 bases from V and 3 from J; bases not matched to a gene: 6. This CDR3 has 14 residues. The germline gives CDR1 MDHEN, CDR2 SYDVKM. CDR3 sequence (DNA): TGTGCCAGCAGTCTGACAGGGGTGATCTACGAGCAGTACTTC. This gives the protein CASSLTGVIYEQYF.

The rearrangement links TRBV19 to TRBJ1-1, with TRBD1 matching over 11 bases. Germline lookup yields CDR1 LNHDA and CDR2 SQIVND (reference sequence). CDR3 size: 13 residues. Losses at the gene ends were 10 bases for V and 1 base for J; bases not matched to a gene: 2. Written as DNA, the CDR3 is TGTGCCACGGACAGGGGGCCGAACACTGAAGCTTTCTTT. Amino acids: CATDRGPNTEAFF.

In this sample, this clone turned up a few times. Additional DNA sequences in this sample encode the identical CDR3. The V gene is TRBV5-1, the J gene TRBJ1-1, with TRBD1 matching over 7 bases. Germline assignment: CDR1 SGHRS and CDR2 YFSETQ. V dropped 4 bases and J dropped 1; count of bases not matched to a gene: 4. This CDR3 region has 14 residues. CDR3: CASSLGQQNTEAFF. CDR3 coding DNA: TGCGCCAGCAGCCTGGGACAGCAGAACACTGAAGCTTTCTTT.

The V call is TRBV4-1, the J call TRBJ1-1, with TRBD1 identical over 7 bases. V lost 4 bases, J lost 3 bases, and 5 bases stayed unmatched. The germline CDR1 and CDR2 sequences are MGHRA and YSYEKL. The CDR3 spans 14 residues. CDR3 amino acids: CASSRPQGDTEAFF. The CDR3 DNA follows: TGCGCCAGCAGCCGGCCTCAGGGGGACACTGAAGCTTTCTTT.

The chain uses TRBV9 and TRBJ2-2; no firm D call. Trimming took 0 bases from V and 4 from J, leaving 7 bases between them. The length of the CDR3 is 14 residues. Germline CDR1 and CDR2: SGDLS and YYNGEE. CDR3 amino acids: CASSVGGPTGELFF. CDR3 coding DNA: TGTGCCAGCAGCGTAGGGGGTCCCACCGGGGAGCTGTTTTTT.

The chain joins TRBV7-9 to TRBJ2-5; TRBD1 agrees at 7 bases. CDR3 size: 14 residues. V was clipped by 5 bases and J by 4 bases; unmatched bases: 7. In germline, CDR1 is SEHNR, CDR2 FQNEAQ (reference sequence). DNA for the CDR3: TGTGCCAGCAGCCGCCCCACAGGGGCAGAGACCCAGTACTTC. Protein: CASSRPTGAETQYF.

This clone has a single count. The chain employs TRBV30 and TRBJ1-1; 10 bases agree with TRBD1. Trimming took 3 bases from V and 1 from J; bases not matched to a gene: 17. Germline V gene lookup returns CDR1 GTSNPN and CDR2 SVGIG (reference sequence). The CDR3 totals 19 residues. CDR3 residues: CAWSKTGTGVLRSNTEAFF. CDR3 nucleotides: TGTGCCTGGAGCAAAACCGGGACAGGGGTCCTCCGCTCGAACACTGAAGCTTTCTTT.

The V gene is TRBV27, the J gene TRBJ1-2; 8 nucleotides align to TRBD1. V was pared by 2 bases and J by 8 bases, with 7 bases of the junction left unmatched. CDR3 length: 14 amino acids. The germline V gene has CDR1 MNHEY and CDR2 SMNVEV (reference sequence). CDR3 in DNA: TGTGCCAGCAGTTTAGCGCCAGGGGGCGCGGGCTACACCTTC. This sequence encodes CASSLAPGGAGYTF.